This TCR beta chain was recorded in a study of blood T cell repertoires in COVID-19. Study summary: Some COVID-19 samples were acute and others convalescent; all came from the United States, Italy and Spain. T cells, B-cell-depleted T cells, or PBMCs provided the cDNA or gDNA that served as material.

The CDR3 totals 15 residues. The repertoire was sequenced with immunoSEQ multiplex PCR; TCRdb's copy has only in-frame clones and lacks some. Among some 200,000 clones, under 90% were seen once, and the ten largest hold approximately 8%. The chain couples TRBV12-1 to TRBJ1-1. TRBV12-1 is labeled a pseudogene. This sequence was found in an elderly woman with COVID-19, enrolled during active disease. The specimen was peripheral blood. The chain's CDR3 is CASSLPRTMNTEAFF. Written as DNA, the CDR3 is TGTGCCAGCAGCTTACCGCGAACGATGAACACTGAAGCTTTCTTT.